This TCR beta chain was retrieved from a study of blood T cell repertoires in COVID-19. Study information: Specimens from acute and convalescent COVID-19 originated in the United States, Italy and Spain.

Original analysis: Reference gene primer amplification in the assay estimated nucleated cell counts. TCRdb keeps only in-frame clones here, not all; method: immunoSEQ multiplex PCR. That table gives V, J and clone size, and the DNA gave D and trimming. The table shows about 310,000 clones, with around 86% occurring only once. CDR3 length equals 11 residues. Germline assignment: CDR1 MDHEN and CDR2 SYDVKM. V lost 4 bases to trimming and J lost 13 bases; unmatched junction nucleotides: 6. The rearrangement joins TRBV28 to TRBJ1-2; 7 bases map to TRBD1. Sequenced material: peripheral blood. The receptor was isolated from a man aged 50 or older with active or convalescent COVID-19. CDR3 in amino acids: CASSSRQGGTF. The CDR3 DNA reads as TGTGCCAGCAGTTCGAGACAGGGTGGCACCTTC.